This T cell receptor (beta chain) was recovered during a study of blood T cell repertoires in COVID-19. Study context: Spain, Italy and the United States supplied samples that represented acute and convalescent COVID-19. The analysed material was cDNA or gDNA that came from T cells, B-cell-depleted T cells, or PBMCs.

This CDR3 region has 14 residues. The germline V gene has CDR1 SGHRS and CDR2 YFSETQ. Deletions cut 4 bases from V and 7 bases from J, with 15 bases between. Authors' processing steps: Reference gene primer amplification in the assay estimated nucleated cell counts. The assay was immunoSEQ multiplex PCR, and TCRdb's table has in-frame clones only and misses some. Clone size and the V and J calls come from that table; the DNA yielded D and trimming. The sample has about 120,000 clones, approximately 86% seen once; the top ten hold 7.7%. V gene TRBV5-1 combines with J gene TRBJ2-1, with a weak D call TRBD2 (7 bases). The source material was peripheral blood. The source is a human donor in a cohort sampled during active COVID-19. The CDR3 here is CASSPPGGWNEQFF. The CDR3 DNA follows: TGCGCCAGCAGCCCACCGGGGGGCTGGAATGAGCAGTTCTTC.